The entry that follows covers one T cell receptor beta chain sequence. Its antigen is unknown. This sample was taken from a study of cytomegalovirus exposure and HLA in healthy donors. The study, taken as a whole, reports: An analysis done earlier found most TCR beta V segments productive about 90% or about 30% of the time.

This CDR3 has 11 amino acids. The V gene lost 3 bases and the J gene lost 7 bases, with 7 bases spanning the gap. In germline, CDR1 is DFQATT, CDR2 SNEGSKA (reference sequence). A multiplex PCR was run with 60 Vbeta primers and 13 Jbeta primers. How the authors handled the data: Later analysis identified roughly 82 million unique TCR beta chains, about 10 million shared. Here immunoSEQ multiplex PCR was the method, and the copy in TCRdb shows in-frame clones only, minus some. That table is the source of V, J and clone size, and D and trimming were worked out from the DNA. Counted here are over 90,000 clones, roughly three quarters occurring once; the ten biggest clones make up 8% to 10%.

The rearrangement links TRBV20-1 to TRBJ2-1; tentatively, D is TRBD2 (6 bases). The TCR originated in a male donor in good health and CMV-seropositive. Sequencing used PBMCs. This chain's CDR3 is CSARTSNEQFF. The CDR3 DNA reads TGCAGTGCTAGGACTAGTAATGAGCAGTTCTTC.